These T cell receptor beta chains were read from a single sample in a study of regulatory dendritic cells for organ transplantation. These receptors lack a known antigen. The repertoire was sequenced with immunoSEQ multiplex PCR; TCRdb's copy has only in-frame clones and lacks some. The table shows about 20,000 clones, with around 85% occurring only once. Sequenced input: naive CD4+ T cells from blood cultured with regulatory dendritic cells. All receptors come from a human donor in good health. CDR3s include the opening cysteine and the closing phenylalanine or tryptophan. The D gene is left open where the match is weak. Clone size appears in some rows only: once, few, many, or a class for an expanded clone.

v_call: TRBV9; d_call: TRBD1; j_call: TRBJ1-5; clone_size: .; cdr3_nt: TGTGCCAGCAGCGGAAGGGACAGGGATAGCAATCAGCCCCAGCATTTT; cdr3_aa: CASSGRDRDSNQPQHF
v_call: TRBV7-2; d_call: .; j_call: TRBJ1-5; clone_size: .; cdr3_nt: TGTGCCAGCAGCTTAGAATCAGGTATTAGCAATCAGCCCCAGCATTTT; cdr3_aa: CASSLESGISNQPQHF
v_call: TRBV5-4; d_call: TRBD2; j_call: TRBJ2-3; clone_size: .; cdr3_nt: TGTGCCAGCAGCCAGAGCGGGAGCGGAGCAGATACGCAGTATTTT; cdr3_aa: CASSQSGSGADTQYF
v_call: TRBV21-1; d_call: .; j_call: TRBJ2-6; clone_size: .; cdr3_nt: TGTGCCAGCAGAAAAGCAGGTGGTTTGGAGGGGACTCGCTCTGGGGCCAACGTCCTGACTTTC; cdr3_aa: CASRKAGGLEGTRSGANVLTF
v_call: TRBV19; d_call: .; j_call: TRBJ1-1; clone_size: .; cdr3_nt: TGTGCCAGTAGTCTTCAGAAGGAAGCTTTCTTT; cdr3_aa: CASSLQKEAFF
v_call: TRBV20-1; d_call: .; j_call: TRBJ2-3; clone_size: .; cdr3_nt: TGCAGTGCTAGTGGGGCAGATACGCAGTATTTT; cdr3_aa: CSASGADTQYF
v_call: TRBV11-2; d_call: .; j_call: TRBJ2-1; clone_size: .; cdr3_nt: TGTGCCAGCAGCTTAAGTCTGGGGGTACATGAGCAGTTCTTC; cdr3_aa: CASSLSLGVHEQFF
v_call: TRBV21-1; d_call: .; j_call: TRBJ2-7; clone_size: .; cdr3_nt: TGTGCCAGCAGCAAAGAGGGGGCGGGGACAGGGGAATACGAGCAGTACTTC; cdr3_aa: CASSKEGAGTGEYEQYF
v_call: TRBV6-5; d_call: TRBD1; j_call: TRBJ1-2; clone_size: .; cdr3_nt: TGTGCCAGCAGGAGAAGACAGGGCGGCTATGGCTACACCTTC; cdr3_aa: CASRRRQGGYGYTF
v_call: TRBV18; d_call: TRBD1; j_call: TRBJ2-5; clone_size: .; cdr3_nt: TGTGCCAGCTCACCCTCTTCCGGACAGGGGAGAGAGACCCAGTACTTC; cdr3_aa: CASSPSSGQGRETQYF
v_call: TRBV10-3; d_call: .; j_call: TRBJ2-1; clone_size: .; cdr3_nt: TGTGCCGCCACGGGGGTTAGCGGACACCCCTCCTACAATGAGCAGTTCTTC; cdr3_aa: CAATGVSGHPSYNEQFF
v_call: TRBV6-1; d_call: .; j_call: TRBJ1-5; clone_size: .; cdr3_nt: TGTGCCAGCAGTGATTGGAGGGAGTTGTCTCAGCCCCAGCATTTT; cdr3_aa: CASSDWRELSQPQHF
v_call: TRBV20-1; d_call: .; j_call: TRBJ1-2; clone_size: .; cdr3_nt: TGCAGCCCCTGGGGCGGTGGCTACACCTTC; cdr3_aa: CSPWGGGYTF
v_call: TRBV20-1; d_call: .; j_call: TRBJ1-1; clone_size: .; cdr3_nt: TGCAGTGCCACGAGGGGTACTGAAGCTTTCTTT; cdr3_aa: CSATRGTEAFF
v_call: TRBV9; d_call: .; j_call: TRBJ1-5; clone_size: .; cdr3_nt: TGTGCCAGCAGCCCGGACAGTAGCAATCAGCCCCAGCATTTT; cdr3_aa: CASSPDSSNQPQHF
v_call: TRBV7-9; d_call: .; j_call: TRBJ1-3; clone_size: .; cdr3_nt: TGTGCCAGCAGCCCCGGCGGAAACACCATATATTTT; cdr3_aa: CASSPGGNTIYF
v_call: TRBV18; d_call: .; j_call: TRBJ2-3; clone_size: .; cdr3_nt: TGTGCCAGCTCACCACCGTGGACAGGCACAGATACGCAGTATTTT; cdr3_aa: CASSPPWTGTDTQYF
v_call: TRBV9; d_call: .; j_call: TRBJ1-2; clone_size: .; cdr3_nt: TGTGCCAGCAGCGTAGCGGTTGACTTGCCGGTCGTCTATGGCTACACCTTC; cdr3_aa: CASSVAVDLPVVYGYTF
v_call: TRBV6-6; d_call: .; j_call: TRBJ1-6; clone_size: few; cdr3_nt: TGTGCCAGCAACCCAAGGACAGATAATTCACCCCTCCACTTT; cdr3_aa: CASNPRTDNSPLHF
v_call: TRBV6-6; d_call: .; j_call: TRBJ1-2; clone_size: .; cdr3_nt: TGTGCCAGCAGTTACACCCCCCGGGGGGCAGACGGCTACACCTTC; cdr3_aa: CASSYTPRGADGYTF
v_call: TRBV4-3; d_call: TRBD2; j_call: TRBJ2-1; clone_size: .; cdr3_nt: TGCGCCAGCAGCCAAGCTAGCGGAGTCTACAATGAGCAGTTCTTC; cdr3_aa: CASSQASGVYNEQFF
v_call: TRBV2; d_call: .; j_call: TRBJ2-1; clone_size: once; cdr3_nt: TGTGCCAGCAGTGAAGCGCTTCACAGGGCTAGTGAGCAGTTCTTC; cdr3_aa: CASSEALHRASEQFF
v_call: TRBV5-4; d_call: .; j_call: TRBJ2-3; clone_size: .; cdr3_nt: TGTGCCAGCAGCTTGGACTTTAGCACAGATACGCAGTATTTT; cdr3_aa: CASSLDFSTDTQYF
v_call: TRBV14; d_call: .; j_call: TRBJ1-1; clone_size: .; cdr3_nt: TGTGCCAGCAGCCAAGAGCTTTCACTAGTACTCGACACTGAAGCTTTCTTT; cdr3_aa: CASSQELSLVLDTEAFF
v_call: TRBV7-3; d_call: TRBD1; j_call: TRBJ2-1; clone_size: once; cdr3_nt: TGTGCCAGCAGCTTAACCAGGGACAGCAATGAGCAGTTCTTC; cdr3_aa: CASSLTRDSNEQFF
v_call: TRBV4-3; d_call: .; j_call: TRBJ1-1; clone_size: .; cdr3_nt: TGCGCCAGCAGCCAACTCGCGGCGCACACTGAAGCTTTCTTT; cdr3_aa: CASSQLAAHTEAFF
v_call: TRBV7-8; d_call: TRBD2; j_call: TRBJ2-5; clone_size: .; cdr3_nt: TGTGCCAGCAGCTTACGGGGGGGCCCACAAGAGACCCAGTACTTC; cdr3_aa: CASSLRGGPQETQYF
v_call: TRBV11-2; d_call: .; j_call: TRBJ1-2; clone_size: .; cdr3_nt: TGTGCCAGCAGCGTGGAGCCTAGGGGGATTGGCTACACCTTC; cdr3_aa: CASSVEPRGIGYTF
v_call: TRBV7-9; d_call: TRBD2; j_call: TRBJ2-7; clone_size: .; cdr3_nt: TGTGCCAGCAGCTACCGAGGACTAGCGGGTGAGCAGTACTTC; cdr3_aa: CASSYRGLAGEQYF
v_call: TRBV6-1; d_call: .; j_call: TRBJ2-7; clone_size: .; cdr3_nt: TGTGCCAGCGGGGGGACACAGGTCCACTCCTACGAGCAGTACTTC; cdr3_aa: CASGGTQVHSYEQYF
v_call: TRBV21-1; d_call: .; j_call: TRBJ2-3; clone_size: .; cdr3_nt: TGTGCCAGCAGCACCGGGACTAGCGGGAGAGAACGCACAGATACGCAGTATTTT; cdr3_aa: CASSTGTSGRERTDTQYF
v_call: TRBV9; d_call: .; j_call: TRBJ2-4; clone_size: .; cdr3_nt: TGTGCCAGCAGCGTAGACGTGGGGCTAGCCAAAAACATTCAGTACTTC; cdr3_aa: CASSVDVGLAKNIQYF
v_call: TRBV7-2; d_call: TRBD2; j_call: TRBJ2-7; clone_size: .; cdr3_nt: TGTGCCAGCAGCTCGACTAGCGGGAGGGCCTACGAGCAGTACTTC; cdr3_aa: CASSSTSGRAYEQYF
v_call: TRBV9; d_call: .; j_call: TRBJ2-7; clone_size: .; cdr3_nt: TGTGCCAGCAGCGTAGGTGCGGGGACCTACGAGCAGTACTTC; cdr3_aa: CASSVGAGTYEQYF
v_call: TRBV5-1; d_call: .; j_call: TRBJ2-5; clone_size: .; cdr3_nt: TGCGCCAGCAGCCCGAACCCGAGCCCGGAGACCCAGTACTTC; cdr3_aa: CASSPNPSPETQYF
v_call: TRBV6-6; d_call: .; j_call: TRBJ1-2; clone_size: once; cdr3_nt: TGTGCCAGCAGCCACAGTATGGGGCAGGGTTATGGCTACACCTTC; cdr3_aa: CASSHSMGQGYGYTF
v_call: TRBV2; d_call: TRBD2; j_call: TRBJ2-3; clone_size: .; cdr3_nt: TGTGCCAGCATGGGACTAGCGGGAATAGCAGATACGCAGTATTTT; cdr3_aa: CASMGLAGIADTQYF
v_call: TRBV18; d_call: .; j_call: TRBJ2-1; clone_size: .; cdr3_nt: TGTGCCAGCTCACCCCGTACAGCGGAATACAATGAGCAGTTCTTC; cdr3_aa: CASSPRTAEYNEQFF
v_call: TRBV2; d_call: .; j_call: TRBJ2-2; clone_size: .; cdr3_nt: TGTGCCAGCGTGTACAGGGTAGGACGCGGGGAGCTGTTTTTT; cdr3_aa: CASVYRVGRGELFF
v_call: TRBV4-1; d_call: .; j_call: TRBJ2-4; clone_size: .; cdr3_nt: TGCGCCAGCAGCCAGACACAGGGAAACATTCAGTACTTC; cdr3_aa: CASSQTQGNIQYF
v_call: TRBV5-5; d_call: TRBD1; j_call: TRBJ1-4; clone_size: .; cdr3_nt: TGTGCCAGCAGCCTAAACAGGGGTCGTGAAAAACTGTTTTTT; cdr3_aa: CASSLNRGREKLFF
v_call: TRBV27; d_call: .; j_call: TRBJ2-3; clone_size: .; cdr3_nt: TGTGCCAGCAGCCGCGGGGCCACTAGCACAGATACGCAGTATTTT; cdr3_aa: CASSRGATSTDTQYF
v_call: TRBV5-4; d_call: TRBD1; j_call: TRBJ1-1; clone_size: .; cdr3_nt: TGTGCCAGCAGCTCCTCGACAGGGGCGAACACTGAAGCTTTCTTT; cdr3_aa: CASSSSTGANTEAFF
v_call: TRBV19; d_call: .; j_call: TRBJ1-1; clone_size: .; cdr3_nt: TGTGCCAGTAGTATGGGGCTGAACACTGAAGCTTTCTTT; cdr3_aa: CASSMGLNTEAFF
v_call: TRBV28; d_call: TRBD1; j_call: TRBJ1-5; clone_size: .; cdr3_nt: TGTGCCAGCAGTTTACTGACAGGGCGAGATCAGCCCCAGCATTTT; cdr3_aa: CASSLLTGRDQPQHF
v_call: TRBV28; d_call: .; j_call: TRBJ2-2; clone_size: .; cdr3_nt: TGTGCCAGCAGTTTCGGCGCACTGCCGGGCACCGGGGAGCTGTTTTTT; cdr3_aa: CASSFGALPGTGELFF
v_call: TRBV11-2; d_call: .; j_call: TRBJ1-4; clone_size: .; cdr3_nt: TGTGCCAGCAGCTTAGACGGGACGGGGAATGAAAAACTGTTTTTT; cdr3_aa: CASSLDGTGNEKLFF